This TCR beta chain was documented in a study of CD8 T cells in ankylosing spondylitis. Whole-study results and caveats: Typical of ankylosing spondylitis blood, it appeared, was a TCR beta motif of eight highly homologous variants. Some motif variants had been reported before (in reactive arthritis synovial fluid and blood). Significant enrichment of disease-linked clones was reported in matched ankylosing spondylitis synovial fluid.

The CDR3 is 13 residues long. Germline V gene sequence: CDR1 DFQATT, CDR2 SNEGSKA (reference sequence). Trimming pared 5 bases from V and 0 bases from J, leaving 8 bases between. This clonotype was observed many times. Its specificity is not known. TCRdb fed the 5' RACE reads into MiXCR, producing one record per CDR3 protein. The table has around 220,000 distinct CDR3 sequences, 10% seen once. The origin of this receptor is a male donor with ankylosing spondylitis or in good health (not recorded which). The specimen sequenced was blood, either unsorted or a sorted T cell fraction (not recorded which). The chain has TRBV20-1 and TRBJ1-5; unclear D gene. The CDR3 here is CSAPGYSNQPQHF. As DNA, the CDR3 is TGCAGTGCTCCAGGCTATAGCAATCAGCCCCAGCATTTT.